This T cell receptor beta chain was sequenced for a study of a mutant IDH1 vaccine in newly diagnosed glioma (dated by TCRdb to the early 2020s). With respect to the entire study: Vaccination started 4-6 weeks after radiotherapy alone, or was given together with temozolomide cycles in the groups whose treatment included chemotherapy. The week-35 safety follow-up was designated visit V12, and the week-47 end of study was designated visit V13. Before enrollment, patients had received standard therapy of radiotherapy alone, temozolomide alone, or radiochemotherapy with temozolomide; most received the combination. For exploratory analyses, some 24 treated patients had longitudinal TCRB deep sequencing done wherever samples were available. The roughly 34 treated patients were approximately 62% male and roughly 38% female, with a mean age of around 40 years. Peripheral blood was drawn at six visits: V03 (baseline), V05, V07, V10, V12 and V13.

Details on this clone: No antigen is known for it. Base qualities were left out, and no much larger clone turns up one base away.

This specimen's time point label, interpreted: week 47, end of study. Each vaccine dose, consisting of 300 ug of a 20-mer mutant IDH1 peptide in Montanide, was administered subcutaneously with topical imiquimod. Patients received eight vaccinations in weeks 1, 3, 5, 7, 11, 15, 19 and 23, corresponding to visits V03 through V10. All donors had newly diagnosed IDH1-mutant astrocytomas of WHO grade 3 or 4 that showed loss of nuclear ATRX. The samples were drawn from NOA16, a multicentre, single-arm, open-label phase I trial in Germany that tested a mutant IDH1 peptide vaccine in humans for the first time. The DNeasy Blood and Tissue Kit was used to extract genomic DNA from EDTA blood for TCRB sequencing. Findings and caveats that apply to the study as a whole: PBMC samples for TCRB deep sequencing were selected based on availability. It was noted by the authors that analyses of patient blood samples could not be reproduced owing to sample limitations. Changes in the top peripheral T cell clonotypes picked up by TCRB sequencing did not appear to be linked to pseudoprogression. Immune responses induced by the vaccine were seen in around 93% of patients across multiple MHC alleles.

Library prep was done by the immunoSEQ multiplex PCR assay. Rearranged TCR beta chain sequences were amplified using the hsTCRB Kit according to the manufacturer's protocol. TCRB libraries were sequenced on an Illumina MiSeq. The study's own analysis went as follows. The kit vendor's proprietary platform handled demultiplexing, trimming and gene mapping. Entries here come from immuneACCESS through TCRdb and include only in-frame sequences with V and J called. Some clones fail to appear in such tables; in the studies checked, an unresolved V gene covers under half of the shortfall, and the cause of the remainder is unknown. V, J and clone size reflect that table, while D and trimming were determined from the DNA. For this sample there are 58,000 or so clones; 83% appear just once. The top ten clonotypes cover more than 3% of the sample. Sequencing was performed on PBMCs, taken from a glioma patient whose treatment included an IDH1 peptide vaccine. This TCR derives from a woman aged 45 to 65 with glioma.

The DNA is as follows: TGTGCCAGTACCCTACTCGGACAGGGTGGAGGAAACACTGAAGCTTTCTTT. The resulting protein is CASTLLGQGGGNTEAFF. The receptor chain draws on TRBV19 and TRBJ1-1, with 8 middle bases fitting TRBD1. Based on the germline V gene (reference sequence), the CDR1 and CDR2 sequences are LNHDA and SQIVND. The CDR3, cysteine through phenylalanine, is 17 amino acids long. The entry retains the CDR3 DNA only, 51 bases that are in frame from base 1. Compared with germline, V lacks 7 bases and J lacks 2 bases; bases without a gene match: 15.